In this sample, the clone carrying this T cell receptor (beta chain) turned up many times. The data are from a study of metastatic and nonmetastatic thyroid tumors. From germline, CDR1 is SGHNT and CDR2 YYREEE (reference sequence). Trimming cost V 0 bases and J 10 bases; bases outside gene matches: 16. The length of the CDR3 is 17 residues. No treatment of any kind had been given to any patient before thyroid surgery. TCRdb reassembled clones from the PCR reads with MiXCR. The table records about 22,000 clones, roughly 15% of them present only once. The specimen sequenced was tumor tissue. The origin of this receptor is a female donor with papillary thyroid cancer or a benign thyroid nodule (not recorded which). Some clones in this sample may be carry-over from other donors' samples. The gene calls are TRBV5-4 and TRBJ1-1, with 9 nucleotides matching TRBD1. CDR3 coding DNA: TGTGCCAGCAGCTTGGGGCTGGGACAGGGTAAGGGGTTGGGAGCTTTCTTT. Protein product: CASSLGLGQGKGLGAFF.